This entry lists 28 T cell receptor beta chains sequenced from one sample in a study of shared clonotypes between healthy human individuals. The protocol was immunoSEQ multiplex PCR, while the TCRdb copy is restricted to in-frame clones and leaves out a portion. The sample yields about 490,000 clones, 60% to 85% seen once. Sequencing used PBMCs. These receptors were taken from a woman between 35 and 50 years old in good health. Some clones in this sample may be carry-over from other donors' samples.

CDR3 in amino acids: CASSLDRQETQYF. In DNA, the CDR3 is TGTGCCAGTAGTTTGGACAGACAAGAGACCCAGTACTTC. The chain joins TRBV19 to TRBJ2-5, with a tentative D call TRBD1 (6 bases). CDR3 size: 13 residues. V lost 5 bases, J lost 2 bases, and 9 bases lay in between. Germline CDR1 and CDR2: LNHDA and SQIVND (reference sequence). Filled out from reference TRBV19 and TRBJ2-5, the complete variable domain reads DGGITQSPKYLFRKEGQNVTLSCEQNLNHDAMYWYRQDPGQGLRLIYYSQIVNDFQKGDIAEGYSVSREKKESFPLTVTSAQKNPTAFYLCASSLDRQETQYFGPGTRLLVL.

About this clone itself: The likely explanation is a read error, given a far larger clone one base away. The CDR3 DNA follows: TGCACCGGCAGCCAAGGCCCCCCTCGGACCATTCAGTACTTC. This sequence encodes CTGSQGPPRTIQYF. The V call is TRBV1, the J call TRBJ2-4. TRBV1 is a pseudogene. The CDR3 runs 14 residues.

The rearrangement links TRBV19 to TRBJ2-2; 7 bases map to TRBD1. CDR1 and CDR2 from the germline V gene are LNHDA and SQIVND (reference sequence). The J segment lost 4 bases and the V segment lost 5 bases, leaving 7 bases of the junction unmatched. CDR3 length equals 15 residues. The CDR3, as DNA: TGTGCCAGTAGTCCAAGACAGGGATCCACCGGGGAGCTGTTTTTT. Translating it yields CASSPRQGSTGELFF.

The chain couples TRBV6-1 to TRBJ1-2, with a tentative D call TRBD1 (5 bases). Germline values: CDR1 MNHNS, CDR2 SASEGT. V dropped 4 bases and J dropped 12 bases, with 15 bases sitting between them. The CDR3 runs to 12 residues. The CDR3 nucleotides are TGTGCCAGCAGTGCCCGGGGGGATGAGGACACCTTC. Translated, it gives CASSARGDEDTF.

Many counts were recorded for this clone. The sample carries other DNA sequences with the same CDR3. The chain joins TRBV29-1 to TRBJ1-5, with D perhaps matching TRBD1 (5 bases). Trimming took off 4 bases at V and 6 bases at J, with 13 bases between the two ends. CDR1 and CDR2 from the germline V gene are SQVTM and ANQGSEA. The CDR3 runs 13 residues. In nucleotides, the CDR3 is TGCAGCGTTGTATGGGGGGAGTCTCAGCCCCAGCATTTT. Translating gives CSVVWGESQPQHF. Drawing the rest from reference TRBV29-1 and TRBJ1-5, the complete variable domain is SAVISQKPSRDICQRGTSLTIQCQVDSQVTMMFWYRQQPGQSLTLIATANQGSEATYESGFVIDKFPISRPNLTFSTLTVSNMSPEDSSIYLCSVVWGESQPQHFGDGTRLSIL.

This chain uses TRBV30 with TRBJ1-3; possible D gene TRBD1, 5 bases. V was cut by 5 bases and J by 0 bases, with 14 bases left in between. Germline CDR1 is GTSNPN and CDR2 is SVGIG (reference sequence). The length of the CDR3 is 15 residues. The CDR3 DNA reads as TGTGCCTGGGTGGGGGGGTCAAACTCTGGAAACACCATATATTTT. This codes for CAWVGGSNSGNTIYF.

V usage is TRBV18 and J usage is TRBJ2-1, with 7 bases lining up with TRBD2. This CDR3 has 13 amino acids. V was clipped by 8 bases and J by 8 bases; unmatched bases: 9. Per germline, CDR1 KGHSH and CDR2 LQKENI. The CDR3 DNA reads TGTGCCAGCACATATCCGGGGGGTGATGAGCAGTTCTTC. Encoded protein: CASTYPGGDEQFF.

This clone was seen at least ten times. The CDR3 DNA follows: TGTGCCAGCAGTCGAAAATCGGCCATGAACACTGAAGCTTTCTTT. This gives the protein CASSRKSAMNTEAFF. The chain combines TRBV2 with TRBJ1-1; D gene uncertain. This CDR3 contains 15 residues. CDR1 is SNHLY, CDR2 FYNNEI, per germline. V lost 5 bases to trimming and J lost 0 bases, with 13 bases between them.

This chain joins TRBV7-9 and TRBJ1-2, with 11 positions matching TRBD1. This CDR3 is built from 16 residues. The junction had 6 bases not matched to a gene; V was cut back by 5 bases and J by 1 base. CDR1 is SEHNR and CDR2 is FQNEAQ in the germline V gene (reference sequence). CDR3 sequence (DNA): TGTGCCAGCAGCACCCGGACAGGGGGCTATAACTATGGCTACACCTTC. It specifies CASSTRTGGYNYGYTF. Full variable domain (missing parts from reference TRBV7-9 and TRBJ1-2): DTGVSQNPRHKITKRGQNVTFRCDPISEHNRLYWYRQTLGQGPEFLTYFQNEAQLEKSRLLSDRFSAERPKGSFSTLEIQRTEQGDSAMYLCASSTRTGGYNYGYTFGSGTRLTVV.

To note about this clone: This may come from a read error, since a much larger clone is one base off. V gene TRBV10-1 combines with J gene TRBJ2-3, with D hard to call. The CDR3 is 14 residues long. V lost 6 bases and J 2 bases, leaving 12 bases between the germline ends. Per germline, CDR1 WNHNN and CDR2 SYGVQD (reference sequence). This CDR3 reads CASSGPFNTDTQYF. The CDR3 coding sequence is TGCGCCAGCAGCGGGCCTTTTAACACAGATACGCAGTATTTT.

Only a few counts were recorded for this clone. The chain recombines TRBV30 with TRBJ2-1; either TRBD1 or TRBD2 may supply D (6 bases each). This CDR3 is 12 amino acids long. Germline-derived CDR1 and CDR2 are GTSNPN and SVGIG (reference sequence). V was trimmed by 1 base and J by 8 bases, leaving 9 bases between them. The CDR3 coding sequence is TGTGCCTGGAGTGCCGGGGGCGATGAGCAGTTCTTC. Translating it yields CAWSAGGDEQFF.

The chain combines TRBV7-9 with TRBJ2-1, with 9 bases that match TRBD2. Looked up from germline, CDR1 is SEHNR and CDR2 is FQNEAQ (reference sequence). The CDR3 is made up of 16 amino acids. Trimming at V came to 1 base and at J to 6 bases, leaving 7 bases not matched to a gene. DNA of the CDR3: TGTGCCAGCAGCTTAGGTGGCGGGAGGGCGGTCAATGAGCAGTTCTTC. Translated: CASSLGGGRAVNEQFF.

This chain links TRBV29-1 with TRBJ1-1; possible D gene TRBD1, 6 bases. Between the trimmed V and J ends, which lost 6 bases and 6 bases, there was a span of 17 bases. The CDR3 contains 13 residues. Germline CDR1 SQVTM, CDR2 ANQGSEA. CDR3 nucleotides: TGCAGCGTCTTACAGGGCGTTTGGTCTGAAGCTTTCTTT. It is translated as CSVLQGVWSEAFF. Complete variable domain (other parts from reference TRBV29-1 and TRBJ1-1): SAVISQKPSRDICQRGTSLTIQCQVDSQVTMMFWYRQQPGQSLTLIATANQGSEATYESGFVIDKFPISRPNLTFSTLTVSNMSPEDSSIYLCSVLQGVWSEAFFGQGTRLTVV.

On this clone itself: This likely reflects a read error, since a far larger clone is one base away. The V call is TRBV10-3, the J call TRBJ2-3; TRBD2 is a possible D gene (7 bases). CDR3 length: 15 amino acids. From germline, CDR1 is ENHRY and CDR2 SYGVKD. This CDR3 is CVISAKGGSTDTQYF. CDR3 DNA sequence: TGTGTCATCAGTGCAAAGGGGGGGAGCACAGATACGCAGTATTTT.

This chain links TRBV29-1 with TRBJ1-4; D possibly corresponds to TRBD1 (6 bases). The CDR3 is 13 amino acids. CDR1 SQVTM and CDR2 ANQGSEA come from the germline V gene. With 7 bases removed from V and 6 bases from J, the gap between germline ends came to 15 bases. This chain's CDR3 is CSGRQALDEKLFF. In DNA form, the CDR3 reads TGCAGCGGTAGACAGGCGCTGGATGAAAAACTGTTTTTT.

The J gene is TRBJ2-7, the V gene TRBV11-2, with 12 bases lining up with TRBD2. V lost 3 bases and J lost 5; bases outside the gene matches: 5. CDR3 length equals 15 residues. CDR1 is SGHAT and CDR2 is FQNNGV in the germline V gene. CDR3: CASSFSSGRDHEQYF. CDR3 in DNA: TGTGCCAGCAGCTTTTCTAGCGGGAGGGATCACGAGCAGTACTTC.

This clone was observed a few times. This chain uses TRBV7-8 with TRBJ1-1; TRBD1 matches at 7 bases. CDR3 length equals 15 residues. Germline CDR1 reads SGHVS; CDR2 reads FQNEAQ. V was pared by 3 bases and J by 0 bases, with 4 bases of the junction left unmatched. In nucleotides, the CDR3 is TGTGCCAGCAGCTTCCGGGACAGCATGAACACTGAAGCTTTCTTT. This sequence encodes CASSFRDSMNTEAFF.

The chain couples TRBV15 to TRBJ2-7; maybe TRBD2 (6 bases). CDR1 LNHNV and CDR2 YYDKDF come from the germline V gene (reference sequence). This CDR3 spans 12 amino acids. Trimming removed 5 bases from V and 5 bases from J, with 10 bases in between. CDR3 loop: CATSLTGDEQYF. CDR3 coding DNA: TGTGCCACCAGCCTAACGGGAGACGAGCAGTACTTC.

The chain is built from TRBV7-3 and TRBJ2-7; D possibly corresponds to TRBD1 (6 bases). CDR1 and CDR2 (germline): SGHTA, FQGTGA. The CDR3 consists of 14 residues. The V gene lost 4 bases and the J gene lost 4 bases, with 14 bases spanning the gap. DNA of the CDR3: TGTGCCAGCAGCTACTCGGGGCAGGGGTACGAGCAGTACTTC. Protein product: CASSYSGQGYEQYF.

This clone was observed many times. This chain links TRBV29-1 with TRBJ2-5; a weak D match, TRBD2 (5 bases). V was shortened by 6 bases and J by 5 bases, with 10 bases between the two germline ends. Per the germline V gene, CDR1 is SQVTM and CDR2 is ANQGSEA. This CDR3 region has 11 residues. Written as DNA, the CDR3 is TGCAGCGTGGAGAGGGATGAGACCCAGTACTTC. It specifies CSVERDETQYF.

J is TRBJ1-2 and V is TRBV27; D uncertain. V was cut by 1 base and J by 0 bases, with 9 bases left in between. Germline CDR1 reads MNHEY; CDR2 reads SMNVEV (reference sequence). This CDR3 has 15 amino acids. CDR3 coding DNA: TGTGCCAGCAGTTTATACGGCAGAGCTAACTATGGCTACACCTTC. The encoded protein is CASSLYGRANYGYTF.

This chain uses TRBV11-2 with TRBJ2-3; 7 bases fit TRBD2. This CDR3 has 14 amino acids. Trimming at V came to 5 bases and at J to 4 bases, leaving 6 bases not matched to a gene. The germline gives CDR1 SGHAT, CDR2 FQNNGV. CDR3 region: CASSLRDYADTQYF. The CDR3 coding sequence is TGTGCCAGCAGCCTAAGGGACTACGCAGATACGCAGTATTTT.

This clone was seen just once. V gene TRBV5-5 combines with J gene TRBJ2-6; TRBD2 is a possible D gene (6 bases). The length of the CDR3 is 16 residues. V gave up 3 bases and J gave up 0 bases, with 10 bases separating them. Germline V gene sequence: CDR1 SGHKS, CDR2 YYEKEE (reference sequence). The chain's CDR3 is CASSWDGSSGANVLTF. DNA for the CDR3: TGTGCCAGCAGCTGGGACGGGAGCTCTGGGGCCAACGTCCTGACTTTC.

V and J are TRBV5-1 and TRBJ2-3; perhaps TRBD2 as D (8 bases). The CDR3 consists of 15 residues. Looked up from germline, CDR1 is SGHRS and CDR2 is YFSETQ. V lost 4 bases and J lost 6, with 18 bases in between. CDR3 region: CASSQRGREVDTQYF. CDR3 in DNA: TGCGCCAGCAGCCAGAGGGGGCGGGAGGTGGATACGCAGTATTTT.

Worth noting for this clone: A far larger clone lies a single base away; this is likely a read error. The chain is built from TRBV27 and TRBJ1-5; D call uncertain. The CDR3 length is 13 residues. Germline-derived CDR1 and CDR2 are MNHEY and SMNVEV (reference sequence). CDR3 nucleotide sequence: TGTGTCAGCACCGGAAATAGCAATCAGCCCCAGCATTTT. It is translated as CVSTGNSNQPQHF.

The chain carries TRBV11-2 and TRBJ1-1; TRBD1 aligns across 7 bases. The germline gives CDR1 SGHAT, CDR2 FQNNGV. J lost 1 base, V lost 5 bases, and 7 bases had no gene match. This CDR3 has 15 amino acids. For the CDR3, the DNA is TGTGCCAGCAGCCGCCGGACAGGATGGAACACTGAAGCTTTCTTT. Translation gives CASSRRTGWNTEAFF.

The rearrangement links TRBV5-1 to TRBJ1-4; weak D call: TRBD1 (6 bases). The CDR3 is made up of 15 amino acids. CDR1 SGHRS and CDR2 YFSETQ come from the germline V gene. The V and J ends lost 3 bases and 3 bases respectively, with 12 bases between them. CDR3 nucleotides: TGCGCCAGCAGCTCGCAGGGGAGGGCTAATGAAAAACTGTTTTTT. Translated: CASSSQGRANEKLFF.

The V call is TRBV6-1, the J call TRBJ1-2; D not resolved. With 8 bases removed from V and 4 bases from J, the gap between germline ends came to 17 bases. The CDR3 is made up of 14 amino acids. CDR1 and CDR2 from the germline V gene are MNHNS and SASEGT. CDR3: CASPSASSGYGYTF. The CDR3 DNA sequence: TGTGCCAGCCCATCGGCGAGTAGCGGCTATGGCTACACCTTC.